The clone carrying this T cell receptor beta chain appeared once. This entry comes from a study of T cell changes during pregnancy in multiple sclerosis. Assay used: immunoSEQ multiplex PCR; TCRdb lists only in-frame clones, some missing. The table shows around 30,000 clones, with about 92% occurring only once. The CDR3 consists of 13 residues. Trimming stripped 4 bases from V and 8 bases from J, with 15 bases between. Germline V CDR1 and CDR2: SGHTS, YDEGEE. The genes are TRBV5-8 and TRBJ1-2, with D possibly matching TRBD1 (6 bases). Here the sequenced sample was CD8+ T cells from peripheral blood mononuclear cells, taken before pregnancy. The origin of this receptor is a female donor with multiple sclerosis, enrolled in a pregnancy study. The CDR3 reads CASSPRGLEGYTF. The CDR3 DNA follows: TGTGCCAGCAGCCCCAGGGGTTTGGAAGGCTACACCTTC.